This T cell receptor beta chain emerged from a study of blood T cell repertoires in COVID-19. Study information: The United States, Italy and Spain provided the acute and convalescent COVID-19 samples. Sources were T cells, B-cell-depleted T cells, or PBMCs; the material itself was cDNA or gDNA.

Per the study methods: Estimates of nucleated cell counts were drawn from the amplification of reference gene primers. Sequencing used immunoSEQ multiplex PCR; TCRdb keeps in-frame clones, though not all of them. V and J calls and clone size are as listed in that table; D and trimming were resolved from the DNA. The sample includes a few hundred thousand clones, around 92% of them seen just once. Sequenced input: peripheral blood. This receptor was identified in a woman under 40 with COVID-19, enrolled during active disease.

The CDR3 nucleotides are TGTGCCACCAGCAGAGATCTTGCCCTAGCGGGGGGGGCAGATACGCAGTATTTT. Translation gives CATSRDLALAGGADTQYF. The chain is built from TRBV15 and TRBJ2-3, with 12 bases aligning to TRBD2. The trim removed 0 bases at V and 4 bases at J, leaving 8 bases unmatched. This CDR3 contains 18 residues. Germline V CDR1 and CDR2: LNHNV, YYDKDF (reference sequence).